The 2 T cell receptor beta chains below come from one sample, sequenced in a study of shared clonotypes between healthy human individuals. This table comes from immunoSEQ multiplex PCR, and its TCRdb copy is limited to in-frame clones, with some not included. The sample shows 2,500,000 or so clones, approximately 93% of them seen only once. The sample consisted of naive CD4+ T cells from PBMCs. Documented subset: CD45RA+ positively selected. The receptors here all came from a man between 18 and 35 years old in good health. Some clones in this sample may be carry-over from other donors' samples.

This chain joins TRBV6-4 and TRBJ2-1; D is uncertain. The length of the CDR3 is 14 residues. The germline CDR1 and CDR2 sequences are MRHNA and SNTAGT. The V end was cut by 0 bases, the J end by 5 bases, with 8 bases between. The CDR3 loop reads CASSDSLRNNEQFF. In nucleotides, the CDR3 is TGTGCCAGCAGTGACTCTTTGCGCAACAATGAGCAGTTCTTC.

As to this clone: In the same sample, other DNA sequences code for this CDR3. This chain links TRBV5-1 with TRBJ2-5, with a possible D match to TRBD2 (6 bases). CDR1 and CDR2 from the germline V gene are SGHRS and YFSETQ. There are 14 residues in the CDR3. Trimming shortened V by 0 bases and J by 0 bases, and 6 bases separated the two germline ends. As DNA, the CDR3 is TGCGCCAGCAGCTTGGGGACTAACCAAGAGACCCAGTACTTC. Its translation: CASSLGTNQETQYF.